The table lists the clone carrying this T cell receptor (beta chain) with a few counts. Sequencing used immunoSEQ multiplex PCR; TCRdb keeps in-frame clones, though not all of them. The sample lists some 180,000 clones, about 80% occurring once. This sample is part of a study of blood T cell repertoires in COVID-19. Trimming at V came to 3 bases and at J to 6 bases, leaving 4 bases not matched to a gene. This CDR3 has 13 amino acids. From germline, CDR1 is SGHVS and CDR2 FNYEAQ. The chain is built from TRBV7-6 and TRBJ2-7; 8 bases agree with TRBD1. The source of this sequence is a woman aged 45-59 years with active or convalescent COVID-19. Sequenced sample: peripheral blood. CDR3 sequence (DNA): TGTGCCAGCAGCTTGGCAGGGGGCAGCGAGCAGTACTTC. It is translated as CASSLAGGSEQYF.